This T cell receptor (beta chain) was captured by sequencing in a study of cytomegalovirus exposure and HLA in healthy donors. General observations from the study: For TCR beta chains, V- and J-gene trimming was later linked to a missense DCLRE1C variant.

A note on this clone: The antigen is undetermined.

The CDR3 totals 14 residues. V lost 0 bases and J 2 bases, leaving 7 bases between the germline ends. From germline, CDR1 is KGHSH and CDR2 LQKENI. 60 Vbeta and 13 Jbeta primers were used in PCR. The repertoire was sequenced with immunoSEQ multiplex PCR; TCRdb's copy has only in-frame clones and lacks some. The table shows 100,000 or so clones, with about 83% occurring only once. Nominally healthy donors provided the samples, though records likely missed some immune exposures. The sequencing input was PBMCs. The receptor was isolated from a female donor in good health and CMV-seronegative. The rearrangement uses TRBV18 and TRBJ2-5; D ambiguous. The CDR3 sequence: CASSPPSRQETQYF. The CDR3 DNA reads TGTGCCAGCTCACCACCGAGTCGGCAAGAGACCCAGTACTTC. Full variable domain (remainder filled in from reference TRBV18 and TRBJ2-5): NAGVMQNPRHLVRRRGQEARLRCSPMKGHSHVYWYRQLPEEGLKFMVYLQKENIIDESGMPKERFSAEFPKEGPSILRIQQVVRGDSAAYFCASSPPSRQETQYFGPGTRLLVL.